These 3 T cell receptor beta chains came from one sample sequenced in a study of shared clonotypes between healthy human individuals. Profiled with immunoSEQ multiplex PCR; TCRdb holds only in-frame clones, not every one. This sample yields 850,000 to 1,200,000 clones, of which around four fifths are seen a single time; roughly 1.4% belongs to the top ten. Specimen: memory CD4+ T cells sorted from blood. Subset specified: CD45RA-negative fraction. The receptors derive from a man between 18 and 29 years old in good health.

This clone was seen a few times. The rearrangement uses TRBV28 and TRBJ1-6; 7 bases align to TRBD1. CDR3 length: 13 amino acids. V lost 7 bases and J lost 9; bases outside the gene matches: 6. The germline gives CDR1 MDHEN, CDR2 SYDVKM. The CDR3 nucleotides are TGTGCCAGCACTGACAGGGTTAGTTCACCCCTCCACTTT. As protein: CASTDRVSSPLHF.

This clone showed up just a few times. The sample contains more than one DNA sequence encoding this CDR3. CDR3 coding DNA: TGCGCCAGCAGCCAAGATCGAGGAAACACCATATATTTT. This translates into CASSQDRGNTIYF. V and J are TRBV4-3 and TRBJ1-3; D gene ambiguous. Looked up from germline, CDR1 is LGHNA and CDR2 is YSLEER. This CDR3 has 13 amino acids. V dropped 0 bases and J dropped 4 bases, with 4 bases sitting between them.

J is TRBJ1-1 and V is TRBV27; D unclear. The CDR3 consists of 15 residues. V lost 0 bases and J 5 bases, leaving 13 bases between the germline ends. Germline values: CDR1 MNHEY, CDR2 SMNVEV (reference sequence). CDR3 nucleotides: TGTGCCAGCAGTTTATCCGGACGGTCCGGAACTGAAGCTTTCTTT. It is translated as CASSLSGRSGTEAFF.